Listed below are T cell receptor beta chains from one sample, sequenced in a study of blood T cell repertoires in COVID-19. Libraries were prepared by immunoSEQ multiplex PCR; TCRdb keeps only in-frame clonotypes and omits some of them. The sample carries around 99,000 clones, around 92% recorded once. The sequenced sample was peripheral blood. These receptors came from a man aged 40-55 years with active or convalescent COVID-19. Both conserved end residues are part of each CDR3. A D gene is named only where the DNA matches it firmly. Some rows mark clone size as missing; the rest say once, few, many or name a class of expanded clone.

V gene: TRBV30
J gene: TRBJ2-1
clone size: .
D gene: TRBD2
CDR3 DNA: TGTGCCTGGTGGGGGCTAGCGGGAAGCAATGAGCAGTTCTTC
CDR3 protein: CAWWGLAGSNEQFF

V gene: TRBV28
J gene: TRBJ2-5
clone size: medium-sized
D gene: .
CDR3 DNA: TGTGCCAGCAGTCCCGCCCCCTTCAAGCACCAAGAGACCCAGTACTTC
CDR3 protein: CASSPAPFKHQETQYF

V gene: TRBV4-1
J gene: TRBJ2-1
clone size: .
D gene: TRBD2
CDR3 DNA: TGCGCCAGCAGCCATGGGCGGGGGAATGAGCAGTTCTTC
CDR3 protein: CASSHGRGNEQFF

V gene: TRBV7-2
J gene: TRBJ2-3
clone size: once
D gene: .
CDR3 DNA: TGTGCCAGCAGCCGTACAGATACGCAGTATTTT
CDR3 protein: CASSRTDTQYF

V gene: TRBV28
J gene: TRBJ2-4
clone size: .
D gene: TRBD1
CDR3 DNA: TGTGCCAGCAGTTTAGTGACAGGGGGCTTGAAAAACATTCAGTACTTC
CDR3 protein: CASSLVTGGLKNIQYF

V gene: TRBV3-1/TRBV3-2
J gene: TRBJ2-2
clone size: .
D gene: .
CDR3 DNA: TGTGCCAGCAGCCACCGAGTGACCGGGGAGCTGTTTTTT
CDR3 protein: CASSHRVTGELFF

V gene: TRBV24-1
J gene: TRBJ2-1
clone size: few
D gene: .
CDR3 DNA: TGTGCCACCAGTGGGGTCGGGAGCTCCTACAATGAGCAGTTCTTC
CDR3 protein: CATSGVGSSYNEQFF

V gene: TRBV19
J gene: TRBJ1-6
clone size: .
D gene: TRBD1
CDR3 DNA: TGTGCCAGTAGTCGGGCCTTTCGGACAGGGGTGACGATTTCACCCCTCCACTTT
CDR3 protein: CASSRAFRTGVTISPLHF

V gene: TRBV28
J gene: TRBJ1-5
clone size: .
D gene: .
CDR3 DNA: TGTGCCAGCAGCTTGAGGGGACACGTCTATCAGCCCCAGCATTTT
CDR3 protein: CASSLRGHVYQPQHF

V gene: TRBV19
J gene: TRBJ1-6
clone size: .
D gene: .
CDR3 DNA: TGTGCCAGTAGTATAACCCACAGGGAAAGCTCACCCCTCCACTTT
CDR3 protein: CASSITHRESSPLHF

V gene: TRBV5-1
J gene: TRBJ1-6
clone size: .
D gene: .
CDR3 DNA: TGCGCCAGCAGCTCCACAGGGTCTGGCGATTCACCCCTCCACTTT
CDR3 protein: CASSSTGSGDSPLHF

V gene: TRBV5-1
J gene: TRBJ2-7
clone size: few
D gene: .
CDR3 DNA: TGCGCCAGCAGCTTGGCAACTGGACTCTACGAGCAGTACTTC
CDR3 protein: CASSLATGLYEQYF

V gene: TRBV7-2
J gene: TRBJ1-2
clone size: .
D gene: .
CDR3 DNA: TGTGCCAGCAGCTTAGATTCGGGGGTAGCGTATGGCTACACCTTC
CDR3 protein: CASSLDSGVAYGYTF

V gene: TRBV7-2
J gene: TRBJ2-7
clone size: .
D gene: TRBD2
CDR3 DNA: TGTGCCAGCAGCTCCACTAGCGGATCCTACGAGCAGTACTTC
CDR3 protein: CASSSTSGSYEQYF

V gene: TRBV3-1/TRBV3-2
J gene: TRBJ1-5
clone size: .
D gene: .
CDR3 DNA: TGTGCCAGCAGCCGGGGGGGGACGGCGGGCGGTCAGCCCCAGCATTTT
CDR3 protein: CASSRGGTAGGQPQHF

V gene: TRBV7-2
J gene: TRBJ2-2
clone size: .
D gene: .
CDR3 DNA: TGTGCCAGCAGCGACGGGACTCTGAGCGGGGAGCTGTTTTTT
CDR3 protein: CASSDGTLSGELFF

V gene: TRBV28
J gene: TRBJ2-7
clone size: .
D gene: TRBD1
CDR3 DNA: TGTGCCAGCATCAAATTTTCCCCCGAGACAGGGGAGTACGAGCAGTACTTC
CDR3 protein: CASIKFSPETGEYEQYF

V gene: TRBV19
J gene: TRBJ2-1
clone size: .
D gene: TRBD1
CDR3 DNA: TGTGCCAGTAGCCGGGACAGGGGGATGAATGAGCAGTTCTTC
CDR3 protein: CASSRDRGMNEQFF

V gene: TRBV4-2
J gene: TRBJ2-5
clone size: .
D gene: TRBD1
CDR3 DNA: TGTGCCAGCAGCCAGGTGACAGGGGGCAAAGAGACCCAGTACTTC
CDR3 protein: CASSQVTGGKETQYF

V gene: TRBV5-1
J gene: TRBJ2-1
clone size: once
D gene: TRBD2
CDR3 DNA: TGCGCCAGCAGAGTCCAAGCGGGAGTAACCTACAATGAGCAGTTCTTC
CDR3 protein: CASRVQAGVTYNEQFF

V gene: TRBV4-3
J gene: TRBJ2-1
clone size: once
D gene: TRBD1
CDR3 DNA: TGCGCCAGCAGCCAGGGACAGTACAATGAGCAGTTCTTC
CDR3 protein: CASSQGQYNEQFF

V gene: TRBV18
J gene: TRBJ2-1
clone size: .
D gene: TRBD2
CDR3 DNA: TGTGCCAGCTCACCGGAACTAGCGGCGGAGCAGTTCTTC
CDR3 protein: CASSPELAAEQFF

V gene: TRBV30
J gene: TRBJ1-2
clone size: .
D gene: .
CDR3 DNA: TGTGCCTGGAGCCTAAGAAGTGGCTATGGCTACACCTTC
CDR3 protein: CAWSLRSGYGYTF

V gene: TRBV27
J gene: TRBJ2-7
clone size: .
D gene: TRBD2
CDR3 DNA: TGTGCCAGCAGCCGGACTAGCGGAACCTACGAGCAGTACTTC
CDR3 protein: CASSRTSGTYEQYF

V gene: TRBV6-6
J gene: TRBJ1-2
clone size: .
D gene: .
CDR3 DNA: TGTGCCAGCAGTTCCCCAGGAATCTATGGCTACACCTTC
CDR3 protein: CASSSPGIYGYTF

V gene: TRBV7-3
J gene: TRBJ2-6
clone size: .
D gene: TRBD1
CDR3 DNA: TGTGCCAGCAGCTCCCGGACAGGCCTGACGTCTGGGGCCAACGTCCTGACTTTC
CDR3 protein: CASSSRTGLTSGANVLTF

V gene: TRBV7-7
J gene: TRBJ2-7
clone size: .
D gene: TRBD1
CDR3 DNA: TGTGCTAGCAGCCAGGGACAGGGGTCCTACGAGCAGTACTTC
CDR3 protein: CASSQGQGSYEQYF

V gene: TRBV5-1
J gene: TRBJ2-3
clone size: .
D gene: .
CDR3 DNA: TGCGCCAGCAGCTTGGGGGACAACCTTAGCACAGATACGCAGTATTTT
CDR3 protein: CASSLGDNLSTDTQYF

V gene: TRBV4-3
J gene: TRBJ2-6
clone size: .
D gene: .
CDR3 DNA: TGCGCCAGCAGCCAAGAGAGCCTTCGGAGTTCTGGGGCCAACGTCCTGACTTTC
CDR3 protein: CASSQESLRSSGANVLTF

V gene: TRBV2
J gene: TRBJ1-2
clone size: .
D gene: .
CDR3 DNA: TGTGCCAGCAAGACCGAACAGGGAGTTCGGGGCTACACCTTC
CDR3 protein: CASKTEQGVRGYTF

V gene: TRBV30
J gene: TRBJ1-4
clone size: .
D gene: TRBD1
CDR3 DNA: TGTGCCTGGGGTGGACAGGCTGGTGAAAAACTGTTTTTT
CDR3 protein: CAWGGQAGEKLFF

V gene: TRBV27
J gene: TRBJ1-1
clone size: .
D gene: .
CDR3 DNA: TGTGCCAGCAGTTTATTAGGCACAGGGATTGAAGCTTTCTTT
CDR3 protein: CASSLLGTGIEAFF

V gene: TRBV5-1
J gene: TRBJ2-3
clone size: .
D gene: TRBD2
CDR3 DNA: TGCGCCAGCAGCTTGGAAGGGACTAGCGGGCTCGACACAGATACGCAGTATTTT
CDR3 protein: CASSLEGTSGLDTDTQYF

V gene: TRBV30
J gene: TRBJ2-1
clone size: .
D gene: TRBD2
CDR3 DNA: TGTGCCTGTGCCCCCAGGACTAGCGGGAGCTCCTACAATGAGCAGTTCTTC
CDR3 protein: CACAPRTSGSSYNEQFF

V gene: TRBV4-3
J gene: TRBJ2-1
clone size: .
D gene: TRBD2
CDR3 DNA: TGCGCCAGCAGCCCTCGGACTAGCGACAATGAGCAGTTCTTC
CDR3 protein: CASSPRTSDNEQFF

V gene: TRBV5-1
J gene: TRBJ2-3
clone size: few
D gene: TRBD2
CDR3 DNA: TGCGCCAGCAGCCTGGACTGGCGGGGGTCAGATACGCAGTATTTT
CDR3 protein: CASSLDWRGSDTQYF

V gene: TRBV12-3/TRBV12-4
J gene: TRBJ1-2
clone size: once
D gene: TRBD1
CDR3 DNA: TGTGCCAGCAGCTTTGGACAGGGCCGCTACACCTTC
CDR3 protein: CASSFGQGRYTF

V gene: TRBV9
J gene: TRBJ1-4
clone size: .
D gene: TRBD1
CDR3 DNA: TGTGCCAGCAGCTGGGGACAGTCAACTAATGAAAAACTGTTTTTT
CDR3 protein: CASSWGQSTNEKLFF

V gene: TRBV5-1
J gene: TRBJ2-5
clone size: .
D gene: .
CDR3 DNA: TGCGCCAGCAGCCGATCGCTCTCGGTTCAAGAGACCCAGTACTTC
CDR3 protein: CASSRSLSVQETQYF

V gene: TRBV7-2
J gene: TRBJ2-2
clone size: .
D gene: .
CDR3 DNA: TGTGCCAGCAGCTTAGGCTCGAGTGGGGCATACACCGGGGAGCTGTTTTTT
CDR3 protein: CASSLGSSGAYTGELFF

V gene: TRBV7-3
J gene: TRBJ1-1
clone size: .
D gene: TRBD1
CDR3 DNA: TGTGCCAGCAGCTTAGGAGGGGGCATGAACACTGAAGCTTTCTTT
CDR3 protein: CASSLGGGMNTEAFF

V gene: TRBV25-1
J gene: TRBJ1-2
clone size: .
D gene: .
CDR3 DNA: TGTGCCAGCAGTTGGAGTTATGGCTACACCTTC
CDR3 protein: CASSWSYGYTF

V gene: TRBV19
J gene: TRBJ2-7
clone size: few
D gene: TRBD1
CDR3 DNA: TGTGCCAGTAGTAGAGGACAGGGTCGCGAGCAGTACTTC
CDR3 protein: CASSRGQGREQYF

V gene: TRBV28
J gene: TRBJ2-1
clone size: .
D gene: .
CDR3 DNA: TGTGCCAGCAGTTTCCGAATTTACTCCAATGAGCAGTTCTTC
CDR3 protein: CASSFRIYSNEQFF

V gene: TRBV25-1
J gene: TRBJ2-7
clone size: .
D gene: .
CDR3 DNA: TGTGCCAGCAGTGAATTTGCTAGTATGAGCGAGCAGTACTTC
CDR3 protein: CASSEFASMSEQYF

V gene: TRBV7-6
J gene: TRBJ2-7
clone size: .
D gene: .
CDR3 DNA: TGTGCCAGCAGCTTAGCGACGGGGGTTTGGTACGAGCAGTACTTC
CDR3 protein: CASSLATGVWYEQYF

V gene: TRBV27
J gene: TRBJ2-7
clone size: .
D gene: .
CDR3 DNA: TGTGCCAGCAGTTTGGCAGGGCCCTACGAGCAGTACTTC
CDR3 protein: CASSLAGPYEQYF

V gene: TRBV19
J gene: TRBJ2-2
clone size: .
D gene: TRBD2
CDR3 DNA: TGTGCCAGTGCCGGACTAGCGGGTAGCACCGGGGAGCTGTTTTTT
CDR3 protein: CASAGLAGSTGELFF

V gene: TRBV6-2/TRBV6-3
J gene: TRBJ2-3
clone size: .
D gene: .
CDR3 DNA: TGTGCCAGCAGTAAACCGCCAAGGCGGAGCACAGATACGCAGTATTTT
CDR3 protein: CASSKPPRRSTDTQYF

V gene: TRBV4-1
J gene: TRBJ2-7
clone size: .
D gene: .
CDR3 DNA: TGCGCCAGCAGCCAACCGACTAGGGGAAGCTCCTACGAGCAGTACTTC
CDR3 protein: CASSQPTRGSSYEQYF

V gene: TRBV21-1
J gene: TRBJ1-5
clone size: .
D gene: .
CDR3 DNA: TGTGCCAGCCTCGTCAGACAAGGCAATCAGCCCCAGCATTTT
CDR3 protein: CASLVRQGNQPQHF

V gene: TRBV28
J gene: TRBJ2-7
clone size: .
D gene: TRBD1
CDR3 DNA: TGTGCCAGCAGCCACGGGACAGGAGGATCCTACGAGCAGTACTTC
CDR3 protein: CASSHGTGGSYEQYF

V gene: TRBV4-3
J gene: TRBJ2-7
clone size: .
D gene: .
CDR3 DNA: TGCGCCAGCAGCCAAGATCGGAGGGTTCACTACGAGCAGTACTTC
CDR3 protein: CASSQDRRVHYEQYF

V gene: TRBV28
J gene: TRBJ1-4
clone size: .
D gene: .
CDR3 DNA: TGTGCCAGCAGTTCCCACCGAGCTAAAAATGAAAAACTGTTTTTT
CDR3 protein: CASSSHRAKNEKLFF

V gene: TRBV19
J gene: TRBJ2-5
clone size: .
D gene: TRBD1
CDR3 DNA: TGTGCCAGTAGCCTGGGACAGCTATTCCAAGAGACCCAGTACTTC
CDR3 protein: CASSLGQLFQETQYF

V gene: TRBV5-5
J gene: TRBJ1-5
clone size: few
D gene: .
CDR3 DNA: TGTGCCAGCAGCTTACAGGGAGGGGGCAATCAGCCCCAGCATTTT
CDR3 protein: CASSLQGGGNQPQHF

V gene: TRBV28
J gene: TRBJ2-5
clone size: .
D gene: TRBD2
CDR3 DNA: TGTGCCAGCAGGCGGACTAGCGGGCAAGAGACCCAGTACTTC
CDR3 protein: CASRRTSGQETQYF

V gene: TRBV5-4
J gene: TRBJ1-1
clone size: .
D gene: .
CDR3 DNA: TGTGCCAGCAGCTTCGGACACGGGAACACTGAAGCTTTCTTT
CDR3 protein: CASSFGHGNTEAFF